This T cell receptor (beta chain) stems from a study of CD8+ T cells in alopecia areata. A word on this clone: Because the CDR3's place on the DNA is in doubt, the DNA is left out and the CDR3 is given as listed by TCRdb. Each gene name is a mouse one.

It was with CD4, CD8alpha, NKG2D, NKG2ACE and other markers that pooled cutaneous lymph node cells were sorted. CDR1 KGHTA and CDR2 FQNQQP come from the germline V gene. With termini counted, the CDR3 has 15 amino acids. Extracted RNA was reverse transcribed into cDNA, the sequencing template. Profiled with immunoSEQ multiplex PCR; TCRdb holds only in-frame clones, not every one. The sample shows 270,000 or so clones, none of them appearing just once. V gene TRBV23 combines with J gene TRBJ2-4; TRBD1, the table's D call, lacks a check against the DNA. The sequenced material came from CD4+ T cells sorted from a lymph node. The origin of this receptor is a C3H/HeJ mouse with alopecia areata. The mouse line has the MHC haplotype H2-k. CDR3 amino acids: CAPAVTRQSQNTLYF.